This entry lists 8 T cell receptor beta chains sequenced from one sample in a study of Graves' ophthalmopathy and Graves' hyperthyroidism. The sequenced template was RNA, covering the TCR beta CDR3 region. The first-round RT-PCR employed HTBI primers together with the Qiagen OneStep RT-PCR kit. A multiplex PCR was then performed as the second round. MiXCR, run by TCRdb on the multiplex PCR reads, gives a single entry per CDR3 protein. Altogether almost 750,000 distinct CDR3 sequences are present, approximately 40% being singletons, with the ten largest covering approximately 43%. Sequenced sample: peripheral blood. The receptors here all came from an adult man with Graves' ophthalmopathy.

A remark on this clonotype: With a much larger clone just one base away, this may be a read error. V is TRBV7-7 and J is TRBJ1-3; 7 positions match TRBD1. CDR1 SSHAT and CDR2 FNYEAQ come from the germline V gene (reference sequence). The CDR3 runs 16 residues. Here the CDR3 reads CARSRGQESSGNTIYF. CDR3 in DNA: TGTGCCCGCAGCCGTGGACAGGAGAGCTCTGGAAACACCATATATTTT.

This clonotype appeared many times. V usage is TRBV7-9 and J usage is TRBJ2-2, with a weak D call TRBD2 (6 bases). CDR3 length equals 14 residues. V was trimmed by 7 bases and J by 6 bases, leaving 15 bases between them. Germline V gene sequence: CDR1 SEHNR, CDR2 FQNEAQ (reference sequence). The DNA of the CDR3 is TGTGCCAGCACTGGGGAGGATCGGTCCGGGGAGCTGTTTTTT. This translates into CASTGEDRSGELFF.

This clonotype was found a few times. The CDR3 bases are TGCAGTGCTCAGACAGGGGGCGAGCAGTACTTC. Encoded protein: CSAQTGGEQYF. This chain connects TRBV20-1 to TRBJ2-7; TRBD1 aligns across 9 bases. Unmatched junction bases numbered 2, after V lost 5 bases and J lost 6 bases. The CDR3 covers 11 residues. The germline CDR1 and CDR2 sequences are DFQATT and SNEGSKA (reference sequence).

There are a few counts of this clonotype. The chain has TRBV19 and TRBJ1-2; 8 bases map to TRBD1. Germline V gene sequence: CDR1 LNHDA, CDR2 SQIVND (reference sequence). After removal of 6 bases from V and 5 bases from J, the junction contained 14 bases not matched to a gene. The CDR3 is made up of 16 amino acids. The CDR3, as DNA: TGTGCCAGTAGACCCTACCCCAGGACAGGGTTTTATGGCTACACCTTC. This codes for CASRPYPRTGFYGYTF.

The rearrangement uses TRBV14 and TRBJ2-5; 8 bases line up with TRBD1. The CDR3 is made up of 16 amino acids. J was trimmed by 5 bases and V by 2 bases; bases with no gene match: 10. CDR1 and CDR2 (germline): SGHDN, FVKESK. The CDR3 bases are TGTGCCAGCAGCCAACCCGGCCCAGGGGGCGCGGAGACCCAGTACTTC. It codes for CASSQPGPGGAETQYF.

The gene calls are TRBV25-1 and TRBJ1-5; D is unresolved. This CDR3 has 14 residues. V was clipped by 5 bases and J by 8 bases, with 16 bases between them. Germline V CDR1 and CDR2: MGHDK, SYGVNS. CDR3 bases: TGTGCCAGCAGTTTTAGCAATCCTGAGAAGCCCCAGCATTTT. Translating it yields CASSFSNPEKPQHF.

This clonotype was seen more than once but under ten times. The J gene is TRBJ1-3, the V gene TRBV7-9; D is uncertain. The CDR3 loop spans 14 amino acids. Germline-derived CDR1 and CDR2 are SEHNR and FQNEAQ (reference sequence). V lost 0 bases and J 1 base, leaving 4 bases between the germline ends. The chain's CDR3 is CASSLAASGNTIYF. The CDR3 DNA reads TGTGCCAGCAGCTTAGCAGCATCTGGAAACACCATATATTTT.

This sequence joins TRBV29-1 and TRBJ1-2; D possibly corresponds to TRBD1 (5 bases). Germline V CDR1 and CDR2: SQVTM, ANQGSEA. Deletions cut 3 bases from V and 7 bases from J, with 24 bases between. The CDR3 is made up of 16 amino acids. The DNA of the CDR3 is TGCAGCGTTGATAACCCGAAGTTAGGCGCTAGGGGTGGCTACACCTTC. Translation gives CSVDNPKLGARGGYTF.